This T cell receptor beta chain comes out of a study of identical twins. In germline, CDR1 is SGHRS, CDR2 YFSETQ. The germline V and J ends were trimmed by 0 bases and 8 bases, with 12 bases remaining between them. This CDR3 has 14 amino acids. TCRdb reprocessed the 5' RACE reads via MiXCR and lists one record per CDR3 protein. The sample includes approximately 1.8 million distinct CDR3 sequences, around 29% of them seen just once. The V and J genes are TRBV5-1 and TRBJ2-4; the D is unclear. The sample consisted of cord blood. This TCR came from a newborn girl in good health. This CDR3 reads CASSLGASSDIQYF. CDR3 sequence (DNA): TGCGCCAGCAGCTTGGGAGCCAGTTCGGACATTCAGTACTTC.